The 13 T cell receptor beta chains reported below all come from one sample, sequenced in a study of blood T cell repertoires in COVID-19. Sequencing used immunoSEQ multiplex PCR; TCRdb keeps in-frame clones, though not all of them. The top ten hold under 5% of the sample, which has 110,000 or so clones, about 85% seen once. The source material was peripheral blood. The receptors were sampled from a man in his 60s with acute or convalescent COVID-19.

This clone was counted a few times. The chain joins TRBV6-5 to TRBJ1-1, with D possibly matching TRBD1 (5 bases). The V and J ends lost 4 bases and 5 bases respectively, with 20 bases between them. Per the germline V gene, CDR1 is MNHEY and CDR2 is SVGAGI. The CDR3 runs to 16 residues. As DNA, the CDR3 is TGTGCCAGCAGTTTTTCCCCACAGGAGAGAAAGACTGAAGCTTTCTTT. Amino acid sequence: CASSFSPQERKTEAFF.

The chain uses TRBV29-1 and TRBJ2-3; D is uncertain. Germline loops: CDR1 SQVTM, CDR2 ANQGSEA. With 3 bases removed from V and 0 bases from J, the gap between germline ends came to 13 bases. The CDR3 loop spans 15 amino acids. DNA of the CDR3: TGCAGCGTTGACCGACACCCCAGGAGCACAGATACGCAGTATTTT. Translated, it gives CSVDRHPRSTDTQYF.

In its sample, this clone was seen a few times. The DNA of the CDR3 is TGTGCCAGCAGTTTGGGAGGGGGTAATTCACCCCTCCACTTT. Protein: CASSLGGGNSPLHF. The V call is TRBV27, the J call TRBJ1-6, with TRBD1 as a possible D gene (6 bases). This CDR3 has 14 residues. V was trimmed by 3 bases and J by 6 bases, leaving 9 bases between them. Germline V gene lookup returns CDR1 MNHEY and CDR2 SMNVEV (reference sequence).

The rearrangement joins TRBV28 to TRBJ2-5; 8 bases fit TRBD2. Germline CDR1 MDHEN, CDR2 SYDVKM. The ends lost 2 bases at V and 1 base at J; junction bases unmatched: 3. The CDR3 spans 15 residues. In DNA form, the CDR3 reads TGTGCCAGCAGTTTAAGACTAGCGTCCCAAGAGACCCAGTACTTC. The encoded protein is CASSLRLASQETQYF. Based on the CDR3 plus reference TRBV28 and TRBJ2-5, the full variable domain is DVKVTQSSRYLVKRTGEKVFLECVQDMDHENMFWYRQDPGLGLRLIYFSYDVKMKEKGDIPEGYSVSREKKERFSLILESASTNQTSMYLCASSLRLASQETQYFGPGTRLLVL.

The chain employs TRBV4-3 and TRBJ2-7, with D tentatively TRBD1 (6 bases). CDR1 LGHNA and CDR2 YSLEER come from the germline V gene. V was cut by 2 bases and J by 4 bases, with 15 bases left in between. The CDR3 is 15 amino acids. The CDR3 nucleotides read TGCGCCAGCAGCCAATCCCGCGGACAGTGGTACGAGCAGTACTTC. It specifies CASSQSRGQWYEQYF.

The chain employs TRBV9 and TRBJ2-2; tentatively, D is TRBD1 (6 bases). With 7 bases removed from V and 1 base from J, the gap between germline ends came to 11 bases. This CDR3 region has 14 residues. The germline gives CDR1 SGDLS, CDR2 YYNGEE. This chain's CDR3 is CASGPTGNTGELFF. The CDR3 DNA is TGTGCCAGCGGCCCGACAGGGAACACCGGGGAGCTGTTTTTT.

The chain couples TRBV6-4 to TRBJ2-1; 8 bases map to TRBD2. Per the germline V gene, CDR1 is MRHNA and CDR2 is SNTAGT. CDR3 length: 16 amino acids. V shed 6 bases and J 5 bases; nucleotides not matched to a gene: 12. The CDR3 DNA is TGTGCCAGCAGAGCCTGCGAGCGGGAGAAAGACAATGAGCAGTTCTTC. This codes for CASRACEREKDNEQFF.

The chain is built from TRBV7-2 and TRBJ2-3; 8 bases are shared with TRBD2. This CDR3 spans 14 amino acids. V gave up 4 bases and J gave up 5 bases; unmatched junction bases: 5. Per the germline V gene, CDR1 is SGHTA and CDR2 is FQGNSA. The chain's CDR3 is CASSSFSGGDTQYF. The CDR3, as DNA: TGTGCCAGCAGCTCGTTCAGCGGGGGAGATACGCAGTATTTT. Full variable domain (outside the CDR3, taken from reference TRBV7-2 and TRBJ2-3): GAGVSQSPSNKVTEKGKDVELRCDPISGHTALYWYRQSLGQGLEFLIYFQGNSAPDKSGLPSDRFSAERTGGSVSTLTIQRTQQEDSAVYLCASSSFSGGDTQYFGPGTRLTVL.

The chain carries TRBV6-5 and TRBJ2-7, with TRBD1 as a possible D gene (5 bases). V lost 8 bases to trimming and J lost 4 bases, with 15 bases between them. CDR1 and CDR2 from the germline V gene are MNHEY and SVGAGI. The CDR3 loop spans 13 amino acids. This chain's CDR3 is CASGKGQEYEQYF. The CDR3 DNA reads as TGTGCCAGCGGCAAGGGGCAGGAATACGAGCAGTACTTC.

The chain recombines TRBV9 with TRBJ1-1; 9 bases agree with TRBD1. The CDR3 contains 15 residues. The germline V gene encodes CDR1 SGDLS and CDR2 YYNGEE. The V segment lost 3 bases and the J segment 4 bases; nucleotides outside the gene matches: 7. The CDR3 DNA follows: TGTGCCAGCAGCGGTACCTCGACAGGGGGCACTGAAGCTTTCTTT. Its translation is CASSGTSTGGTEAFF.

This sequence joins TRBV7-9 and TRBJ2-1, with D maybe TRBD1 (8 bases). Germline V gives CDR1 SEHNR, CDR2 FQNEAQ (reference sequence). This CDR3 has 15 residues. V was trimmed by 5 bases and J by 5 bases, leaving 16 bases between them. The CDR3 DNA reads as TGTGCCAGCAGCGCCACAGGGGGGGAAGACAATGAGCAGTTCTTC. This codes for CASSATGGEDNEQFF.

The J gene is TRBJ2-7, the V gene TRBV5-1; TRBD1 agrees at 7 bases. The V and J ends lost 0 bases and 4 bases, in that order; junction bases with no gene match: 7. Germline V lookup: CDR1 SGHRS, CDR2 YFSETQ. The CDR3 sequence is 15 residues long. The chain's CDR3 is CASSLGSGQPYEQYF. The DNA for the CDR3 is TGCGCCAGCAGCTTGGGGTCGGGACAGCCGTACGAGCAGTACTTC.

This rearrangement joins TRBV28 to TRBJ1-4; 8 nucleotides agree with TRBD1. CDR1 and CDR2 from the germline V gene are MDHEN and SYDVKM. V gave up 5 bases and J gave up 4 bases; unmatched junction bases: 9. This CDR3 comprises 16 residues. The CDR3: CASSPGQDLFNEKLFF. CDR3 DNA sequence: TGTGCCAGCAGTCCGGGACAGGACCTCTTTAATGAAAAACTGTTTTTT.